This note documents a single T cell receptor beta chain sequence. Its antigen is as yet unknown. Germline V gene lookup returns CDR1 SQVTM and CDR2 ANQGSEA. V was trimmed by 5 bases and J by 0 bases, leaving 8 bases between them. This CDR3 has 13 amino acids. Chemo-refractory metastatic non-small-cell lung cancer patients received focal radiation with ipilimumab CTLA-4 blockade. The record originates from a study of radiotherapy plus CTLA-4 blockade in lung cancer. Study observations and caveats: TCR clones originating in tumors grew in number in blood after radiotherapy plus ipilimumab. Response was reportedly best predicted by early blood T cell clone dynamics, with interferon-beta.

The repertoire was sequenced with immunoSEQ multiplex PCR; TCRdb's copy has only in-frame clones and lacks some. The table records 55,000 to 80,000 clones, around 86% of them present only once. This sequence originates from a human donor with non-small cell lung cancer that progressed on radiotherapy plus ipilimumab. V gene TRBV29-1 combines with J gene TRBJ2-1; no clear D gene. The input for sequencing was peripheral blood, taken from a patient treated with radiotherapy plus ipilimumab. The CDR3: CSVLRSSYNEQFF. The DNA of the CDR3 is TGCAGCGTTCTGCGGTCCTCCTACAATGAGCAGTTCTTC.